Listed below are T cell receptor beta chains from one sample, sequenced in a study of tumor-infiltrating lymphocytes in oesophageal squamous cell carcinoma. TCRdb re-called the PCR reads with MiXCR, one entry per CDR3 protein. Of about 13,000 distinct CDR3 sequences in the sample, around 55% were seen once. The sample consisted of esophageal tumor tissue. These receptors all stem from a male donor with esophageal squamous cell carcinoma. The CDR3 runs from the conserved cysteine through the conserved F or W. A D gene is named only where the DNA matches it firmly. The listing skips clone size in some rows; elsewhere it reads once, few, many or a size class.

J gene	D gene	V gene	clone size	CDR3 DNA	CDR3 protein
TRBJ1-6	.	TRBV28	many	TGTGCCAGCAGTCCGGACTCCAAGAATTCACCCCTCCACTTT	CASSPDSKNSPLHF
TRBJ1-2	TRBD1	TRBV7-2	.	TGTGCCAGCAGCTTAGATGGGACAGGGGTGGCCTATGGCTACACCTTC	CASSLDGTGVAYGYTF
TRBJ2-5	.	TRBV7-2	.	TGTGCCAGCAGCTTCTCGGCCGGGAGTCAAGAGACCCAGTACTTC	CASSFSAGSQETQYF
TRBJ2-6	.	TRBV5-6	.	TGTGCCAGCAGCTTGGGCGAGGTGCGATCTGGGGCCAACGTCCTGACTTTC	CASSLGEVRSGANVLTF
TRBJ2-1	.	TRBV12-3/TRBV12-4	.	TGTGCCAGCAGTTTACGCGCAGGAACACACAATGAGCAGTTCTTC	CASSLRAGTHNEQFF
TRBJ2-2	TRBD1	TRBV7-2	medium-sized	TGTGCCAGCAGCCTGGGACAGGGGGCCGGGGAGCTGTTTTTT	CASSLGQGAGELFF
TRBJ2-7	TRBD1	TRBV7-4	.	TGTGCCAGCAGCTCAGGGGGTGGCAGCGCAGGGTCCCACGAGCAGTACTTC	CASSSGGGSAGSHEQYF
TRBJ2-3	TRBD2	TRBV5-4	.	TGTGCCAGCTCGACCCCAGGGACTATCACAGATACGCAGTATTTT	CASSTPGTITDTQYF
TRBJ1-3	.	TRBV19	many	TGTGCCAGTAGTCTCGACGGGAGCTCTGGAAACACCATATATTTT	CASSLDGSSGNTIYF
TRBJ2-3	.	TRBV11-2	.	TGTGCCAGCACCCAAAGTCCCCTAGCGAGAGCAGATACGCAGTATTTT	CASTQSPLARADTQYF
TRBJ2-5	TRBD1	TRBV7-4	.	TGTGCCAGCAGCGGATACAGGGGTGAGACCCAGTACTTC	CASSGYRGETQYF
TRBJ2-7	TRBD1	TRBV7-3	many	TGTGCCAGCAGCTCCCGGGACAGGGGGCGCCCCGAGCCCTACGAGCAGTACTTC	CASSSRDRGRPEPYEQYF
TRBJ2-6	.	TRBV7-4	.	TGTGCCAGCAGCTTTCGACTCTCTGGGGCCAACGTCCTGACTTTC	CASSFRLSGANVLTF
TRBJ2-7	TRBD2	TRBV14	.	TGTGCCAGCAGCCAAGATAAGGGGACCGGGACTAGCCAGACGTACGAGCAGTACTTC	CASSQDKGTGTSQTYEQYF
TRBJ2-5	TRBD2	TRBV24-1	few	TGTGCCACCAGTGGGACTAGCGGTGCACAAGAGACCCAGTACTTC	CATSGTSGAQETQYF
TRBJ2-3	.	TRBV5-6	.	TGTGCCAGCAGCTTGACTAGCTTCGGCACAGATACGCAGTATTTT	CASSLTSFGTDTQYF
TRBJ1-1	.	TRBV20-1	.	TGCAGTGCTAGAGACCGAACCGACAGTTACACTGAAGCTTTCTTT	CSARDRTDSYTEAFF
TRBJ2-7	TRBD1	TRBV7-6	.	TGTGCCAGCAGCCGCAGGGGGACCCAGGGCGAGCAGTACTTC	CASSRRGTQGEQYF
TRBJ2-3	.	TRBV7-6	once	TGTGCCAGCAGCTCACTGGGGGATACGCAGTATTTT	CASSSLGDTQYF
TRBJ1-3	.	TRBV6-1	.	TGTGCCAGCAGTGAAGGTGGTGGAAACACCATATATTTT	CASSEGGGNTIYF
TRBJ1-4	TRBD1	TRBV11-2	.	TGTGCCAGCAGCGTACGCGACAGGGCGGGTATTGAAAAACTGTTTTTT	CASSVRDRAGIEKLFF
TRBJ2-2	TRBD2	TRBV20-1	.	TGCAGTGCCGCACTAGCGGGGGACACCGGGGAGCTGTTTTTT	CSAALAGDTGELFF
TRBJ2-5	TRBD2	TRBV7-3	.	TGTGCCAGCAGCCACCATGGTAGCGGGATCGGGACCCAGTACTTC	CASSHHGSGIGTQYF
TRBJ2-1	.	TRBV7-2	.	TGTGCCAGCAGGACAAGGGGGAGCTCCTACAATGAGCAGTTCTTC	CASRTRGSSYNEQFF
TRBJ2-7	TRBD1	TRBV7-2	.	TGTGCCAGCAGCTCGCACGGGGGACAGGCAACTTACGAGCAGTACTTC	CASSSHGGQATYEQYF
TRBJ2-3	.	TRBV5-6	many	TGTGCCAGCAGCCCTCCGGGCAGGGGGGCAGATACGCAGTATTTT	CASSPPGRGADTQYF
TRBJ2-7	.	TRBV7-2	few	TGTGCCAGCAGCTCAGCCGGGGGTCTGGGGCAGTACTTC	CASSSAGGLGQYF
TRBJ2-7	.	TRBV29-1	many	TGCAGCGTTGATCTCAACCGTCCTATCGAGCAGTACTTC	CSVDLNRPIEQYF
TRBJ2-2	.	TRBV10-2	.	TGCGCCAGCAGTGAGACCTACACCGGGGAGCTGTTTTTT	CASSETYTGELFF
TRBJ2-7	TRBD2	TRBV7-2	.	TGTGCCAGCAGCTTAATCGCGGGAGACACAACCTACGAGCAGTACTTC	CASSLIAGDTTYEQYF
TRBJ2-1	TRBD2	TRBV7-8	many	TGTGCCAGCAGCTTTGGCGCTAGCGGGGCTTCTGAGCAGTTCTTC	CASSFGASGASEQFF
TRBJ1-1	.	TRBV7-2	.	TGTGCCAGCAGCTTATTTTCAGGGTACACGAACACTGAAGCTTTCTTT	CASSLFSGYTNTEAFF
TRBJ2-5	.	TRBV6-6	.	TGTGCCAGCAGTTACGGCTCACCCCGTGAAGGGACCCAGTACTTC	CASSYGSPREGTQYF